These 18 T cell receptor beta chains were all obtained from the same sample, sequenced in a study of blood T cells in healthy people across ages. Primed by a sample-barcoded 5' primer and a J-beta primer mix, a second PCR proceeded for roughly 6 to 12 cycles. TCRdb re-called the 5' RACE reads through MiXCR, storing one row per CDR3 protein. The repertoire consists of roughly 930,000 distinct CDR3 sequences, with 40% to 60% occurring once and the leading ten covering 13%. Material for sequencing was blood. These receptor sequences come from a man aged 25-40 years in good health.

Points on this clonotype: This sequence may be a read error, since a much larger clone differs from it by one base. This chain connects TRBV2 to TRBJ2-3; 11 nucleotides align to TRBD2. The CDR3 length is 16 residues. V was pared by 4 bases and J by 6 bases, with 9 bases of the junction left unmatched. Germline CDR1 and CDR2: SNHLY and FYNNEI. Here the CDR3 reads CASSGSGGAPFDTQYF. The CDR3, as DNA: TGTGCCAGCAGTGGTAGCGGGGGGGCCCCGTTTGATACGCAGTATTTT.

The table lists this clonotype with a count of one. CDR3 region: CATVDTAEQYF. The CDR3 DNA reads TGTGCCACAGTCGATACGGCCGAGCAGTACTTC. The chain employs TRBV6-1 and TRBJ2-7; D is unclear. This CDR3 comprises 11 residues. Germline values: CDR1 MNHNS, CDR2 SASEGT. V lost 10 bases, J lost 6 bases, and 13 bases lay in between.

The chain joins TRBV11-3 to TRBJ1-2, with D hard to call. V was shortened by 0 bases and J by 6 bases, with 8 bases between the two germline ends. The CDR3 runs to 13 residues. The germline CDR1 and CDR2 sequences are SGHNT and YENEEA. The CDR3 spells CASSLEGLNGYTF. CDR3 DNA sequence: TGTGCCAGCAGCTTAGAGGGCCTAAATGGCTACACCTTC.

This chain uses TRBV11-1 with TRBJ2-1; D gene uncertain. The V and J ends lost 4 bases and 4 bases respectively, with 17 bases between them. The CDR3 covers 16 residues. Germline CDR1 reads SGHAT; CDR2 reads FQDESV (reference sequence). As DNA, the CDR3 is TGTGCCAGCAGCTCCTTATTGGATAAAGTGTACAATGAGCAGTTCTTC. Residues: CASSSLLDKVYNEQFF. Together with reference TRBV11-1 and TRBJ2-1, the CDR3 gives the full variable domain: EAEVAQSPRYKITEKSQAVAFWCDPISGHATLYWYRQILGQGPELLVQFQDESVVDDSQLPKDRFSAERLKGVDSTLKIQPAELGDSAMYLCASSSLLDKVYNEQFFGPGTRLTVL.

The chain carries TRBV14 and TRBJ2-7; D possibly corresponds to TRBD1 (5 bases). The V end lost 4 bases, the J end lost 0 bases, and 16 bases lay between the germline ends. This CDR3 region has 16 residues. CDR1 and CDR2 (germline): SGHDN, FVKESK. This CDR3 is CASSPLMGPASYEQYF. CDR3 DNA: TGTGCCAGCAGCCCCCTTATGGGGCCAGCCTCCTACGAGCAGTACTTC.

The sample holds a few counts of this clonotype. V usage is TRBV20-1 and J usage is TRBJ2-3; D unclear. CDR1 is DFQATT and CDR2 is SNEGSKA in the germline V gene (reference sequence). The CDR3 sequence is 15 residues long. The V gene lost 4 bases and the J gene lost 2 bases, with 16 bases spanning the gap. The CDR3 coding sequence is TGCAGTGCTACCCCACAGCTATTTACCACAGATACGCAGTATTTT. Its translation is CSATPQLFTTDTQYF.

This clonotype was observed a few times. The CDR3 DNA sequence: TGTGCCAGTCAAGTATCCCTCTCCTACGAGCAGTACTTC. Residues: CASQVSLSYEQYF. The chain combines TRBV27 with TRBJ2-7; D uncertain. This CDR3 region has 13 residues. With 9 bases removed from V and 0 bases from J, the gap between germline ends came to 12 bases. In germline, CDR1 is MNHEY, CDR2 SMNVEV (reference sequence).

The table lists this clonotype with a few counts. The chain is built from TRBV9 and TRBJ1-2; tentative D call: TRBD1 (6 bases). CDR3 length: 13 amino acids. The germline V gene has CDR1 SGDLS and CDR2 YYNGEE. Trimming stripped 3 bases from V and 4 bases from J, with 10 bases between. The CDR3 loop is CASSAADSYGYTF. The CDR3 bases are TGTGCCAGCAGCGCGGCGGACAGCTATGGCTACACCTTC.

This clonotype has more than one count but fewer than ten. The chain has TRBV5-6 and TRBJ2-7, with D possibly matching TRBD1 (6 bases). Germline V gene lookup returns CDR1 SGHDT and CDR2 YYEEEE. The length of the CDR3 is 17 residues. Deletions cut 0 bases from V and 3 bases from J, with 19 bases between. CDR3 in DNA: TGTGCCAGCAGCTTGGAGGGTTACAGGGATAGGGACTACGAGCAGTACTTC. As protein: CASSLEGYRDRDYEQYF.

The rearrangement joins TRBV3-1 to TRBJ2-2; TRBD2 matches 9 bases. The V and J ends lost 2 bases and 4 bases, in that order; junction bases with no gene match: 11. Germline V gene sequence: CDR1 LGHDT, CDR2 YNNKEL (reference sequence). The CDR3 covers 18 residues. CDR3 in amino acids: CASSQPSGTSRGTGELFF. CDR3 nucleotide sequence: TGTGCCAGCAGCCAACCTTCGGGGACTAGCCGGGGCACCGGGGAGCTGTTTTTT.

The J gene is TRBJ1-2, the V gene TRBV12-3 or TRBV12-4; 7 bases line up with TRBD1. The CDR3 covers 15 residues. The trim removed 0 bases at V and 7 bases at J, leaving 8 bases unmatched. DNA of the CDR3: TGTGCCAGCAGTTTAGCGGGGGCAGGGGGTTCTGGCTACACCTTC. Amino acid sequence: CASSLAGAGGSGYTF.

In this sample, this clonotype turned up a few times. The chain recombines TRBV4-1 with TRBJ2-7; D gene unclear. The CDR3 is 17 amino acids. Germline lookup yields CDR1 MGHRA and CDR2 YSYEKL. Deletions cut 0 bases from V and 4 bases from J, with 19 bases between. DNA for the CDR3: TGCGCCAGCAGCCAAGATAGCCGGTTAGACCTCCCATACGAGCAGTACTTC. Translated, it gives CASSQDSRLDLPYEQYF.

For the CDR3, the DNA is TGTGCCAGCAGTAAAGGAGTTAGCAATCAGCCCCAGCATTTT. It translates to CASSKGVSNQPQHF. The chain is built from TRBV27 and TRBJ1-5; D unclear. Germline-derived CDR1 and CDR2 are MNHEY and SMNVEV (reference sequence). This CDR3 is 14 amino acids long. The V end lost 5 bases, the J end lost 0 bases, and 8 bases lay between the germline ends.

This clonotype has just a few counts. The rearrangement joins TRBV4-2 to TRBJ2-7; the D gene is possibly TRBD2 (7 bases). Per the germline V gene, CDR1 is LGHNA and CDR2 is YNFKEQ. V was trimmed by 3 bases and J by 6 bases, leaving 21 bases between them. The CDR3 totals 16 residues. The CDR3, as DNA: TGTGCCAGCAGCCATTCACTGCGGGGGCTCGGCCTCGAGCAGTACTTC. Residues: CASSHSLRGLGLEQYF.

V usage is TRBV7-3 and J usage is TRBJ2-2; TRBD1 agrees at 9 bases. This CDR3 has 15 residues. Per the germline V gene, CDR1 is SGHTA and CDR2 is FQGTGA. V was clipped by 4 bases and J by 4 bases; unmatched bases: 4. For the CDR3, the DNA is TGTGCCAGCAGCTCTGGGACAGGGCTCACCGGGGAGCTGTTTTTT. This codes for CASSSGTGLTGELFF.

This clonotype came up a few times. The chain has TRBV6-5 and TRBJ1-2, with 9 bases identical to TRBD1. J was trimmed by 5 bases and V by 6 bases; bases with no gene match: 13. Germline CDR1 and CDR2: MNHEY and SVGAGI. The CDR3 extends over 16 amino acids. CDR3 amino acids: CASSTAGTGRKYGYTF. CDR3 sequence (DNA): TGTGCCAGCAGCACTGCTGGGACAGGGCGGAAATATGGCTACACCTTC.

The V call is TRBV3-1, the J call TRBJ2-7; D perhaps matches TRBD1 (5 bases). Germline assignment: CDR1 LGHDT and CDR2 YNNKEL (reference sequence). The CDR3 is 14 residues long. Trimming removed 1 base from V and 3 bases from J, with 10 bases in between. The CDR3 DNA reads as TGTGCCAGCAGCCAAGGGACACCAAGCTACGAGCAGTACTTC. It encodes CASSQGTPSYEQYF.

The table lists this clonotype with a few counts. V and J are TRBV5-1 and TRBJ2-7; 7 bases agree with TRBD1. CDR3 size: 15 residues. J was trimmed by 4 bases and V by 2 bases; bases with no gene match: 9. Germline CDR1 SGHRS, CDR2 YFSETQ. CDR3: CASSFDRDREYEQYF. DNA for the CDR3: TGCGCCAGCAGCTTTGACCGGGACAGAGAATACGAGCAGTACTTC.